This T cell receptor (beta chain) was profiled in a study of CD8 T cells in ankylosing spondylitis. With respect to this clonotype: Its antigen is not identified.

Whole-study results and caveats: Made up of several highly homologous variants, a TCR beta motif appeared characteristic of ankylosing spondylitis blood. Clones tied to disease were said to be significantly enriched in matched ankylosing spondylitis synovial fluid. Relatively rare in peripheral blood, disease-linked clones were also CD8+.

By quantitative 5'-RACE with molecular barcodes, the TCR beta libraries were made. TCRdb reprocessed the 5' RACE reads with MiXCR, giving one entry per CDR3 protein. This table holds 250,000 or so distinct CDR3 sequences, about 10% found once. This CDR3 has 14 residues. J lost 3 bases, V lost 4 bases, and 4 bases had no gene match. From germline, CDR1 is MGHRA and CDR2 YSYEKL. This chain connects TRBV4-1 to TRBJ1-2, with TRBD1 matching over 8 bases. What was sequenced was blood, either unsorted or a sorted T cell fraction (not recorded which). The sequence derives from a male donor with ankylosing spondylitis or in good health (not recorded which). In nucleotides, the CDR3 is TGCGCCAGCAGCCCCGCAGGGGGCTACTATGGCTACACCTTC. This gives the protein CASSPAGGYYGYTF.